This note documents a single T cell receptor (beta chain) sequence. This sample is drawn from a study of regulatory T cells in long-lasting Graves disease. Both iRepertoire HTBI primers and Arm-PCR of CDR3 regions were used to build the TCR beta libraries. In TCRdb, the multiplex PCR reads were re-called with MiXCR into one record per CDR3 protein. The data contain 600,000 to 650,000 distinct CDR3 sequences, roughly 16% of them seen just once; the ten biggest clones take up about 17%. Germline-derived CDR1 and CDR2 are MNHNS and SASEGT. Trimming left V 7 bases short and J 5 bases short, with 12 bases between. The CDR3 is 12 residues long. The time point denotes: newly diagnosed GD, antithyroid drugs for less than 3 months. The TCR library used RNA extracted from PBMCs. This same sample was also taken into another study, of T cells in Graves' hyperthyroidism and ophthalmopathy.

Sequences were derived from peripheral blood mononuclear cells (PBMCs), sampled at new diagnosis, from a patient treated with antithyroid drugs. This chain uses TRBV6-1 with TRBJ2-7; D is unresolved. This receptor was taken from a woman in her thirties with Graves disease. The CDR3, as DNA: TGTGCCAGCAAAGGGAACGGCGACGAGCAGTACTTC. It yields the protein CASKGNGDEQYF.